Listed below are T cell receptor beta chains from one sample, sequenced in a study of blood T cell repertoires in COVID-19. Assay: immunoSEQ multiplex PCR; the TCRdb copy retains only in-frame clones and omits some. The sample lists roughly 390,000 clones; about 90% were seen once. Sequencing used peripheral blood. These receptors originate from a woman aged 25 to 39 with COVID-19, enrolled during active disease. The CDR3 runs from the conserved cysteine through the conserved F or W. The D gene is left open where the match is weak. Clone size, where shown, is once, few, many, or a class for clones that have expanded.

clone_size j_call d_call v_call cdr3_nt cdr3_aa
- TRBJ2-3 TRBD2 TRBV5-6 TGTGCCAGCAGCTTGGAGACCGGGAGGGCCCTCGCTACGCAGTATTTT CASSLETGRALATQYF
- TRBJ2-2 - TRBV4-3 TGCGCCAGCAGCCAAGATAGTCGGGGGACCGGGGAGCTGTTTTTT CASSQDSRGTGELFF
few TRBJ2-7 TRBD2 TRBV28 TGTGCCAGCAGTTTCATCGGGGGAGGGAACTACGAGCAGTACTTC CASSFIGGGNYEQYF
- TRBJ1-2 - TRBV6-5 TGTGCCAGCAGTTACAGCACCCGCCCCGGGGGTGGCTACACCTTC CASSYSTRPGGGYTF
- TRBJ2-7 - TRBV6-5 TGTGCCAGCAGTTCGAGCTCCTACGAGCAGTACTTC CASSSSSYEQYF
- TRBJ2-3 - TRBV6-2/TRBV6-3 TGTGCCAGCAGTTTGGCGTCGTGGGGACTAGATACGCAGTATTTT CASSLASWGLDTQYF
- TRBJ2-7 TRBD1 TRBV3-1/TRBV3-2 TGTGCCAGCAGCCAAGATCCGGACAGGCCCTACGAGCAGTACTTC CASSQDPDRPYEQYF
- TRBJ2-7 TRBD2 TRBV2 TGTGCCAGCAGCCCCGAGGGACTAGCGGTCTCCTACGAGCAGTACTTC CASSPEGLAVSYEQYF
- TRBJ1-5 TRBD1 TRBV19 TGTGCCAGTAGCCTAACCGGGACAGGGAATCAGCCCCAGCATTTT CASSLTGTGNQPQHF
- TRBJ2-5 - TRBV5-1 TGCGCCAGCAGCTTGGTCTCAGGGTGGACCCAGTACTTC CASSLVSGWTQYF
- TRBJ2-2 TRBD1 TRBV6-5 TGTGCCAGCAGTTTACCGACAGGGTTTAACACCGGGGAGCTGTTTTTT CASSLPTGFNTGELFF
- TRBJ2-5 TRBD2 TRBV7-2 TGTGCCAGCAGCTCCCCCTTTGGGCGGGGGTACCAAGAGACCCAGTACTTC CASSSPFGRGYQETQYF
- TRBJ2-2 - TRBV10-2 TGCGCCAGCAGAAGGCCGGGACAAGTCGGAACAAGGAACACCGGGGAGCTGTTTTTT CASRRPGQVGTRNTGELFF
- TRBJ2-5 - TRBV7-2 TGTGCCAGCAGCTTAGGTTTAGTGCAAGAGACCCAGTACTTC CASSLGLVQETQYF
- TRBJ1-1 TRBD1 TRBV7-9 TGTGCCAGCAGCGGGCGGGACAGCTTTCCCGGTACTCCGAACACTGAAGCTTTCTTT CASSGRDSFPGTPNTEAFF
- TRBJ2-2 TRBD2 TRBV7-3 TGTGCCAGCAGCTCTACGACTAGCGGGAGGATAGACACCGGGGAGCTGTTTTTT CASSSTTSGRIDTGELFF
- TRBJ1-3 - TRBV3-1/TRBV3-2 TGTGCCAGCAGCCAGCGGCAAAGCTCTGGAAACACCATATATTTT CASSQRQSSGNTIYF
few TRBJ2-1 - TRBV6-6 TGTGCCAGCAGTTACTCGCGCCGCGGGGACGAGTTCTTC CASSYSRRGDEFF
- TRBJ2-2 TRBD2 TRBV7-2 TGTGCCTCTAGCGGGAGGGCTAACACCGGGGAGCTGTTTTTT CASSGRANTGELFF
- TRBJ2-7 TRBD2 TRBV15 TGTGCCACCAGCAGTGGAGCGGGGGAGCAGTACTTC CATSSGAGEQYF
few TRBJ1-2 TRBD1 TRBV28 TGTGCCAGCAGCCCCGGGGGACAGGGGGCGATAATGAATGGCTACACCTTC CASSPGGQGAIMNGYTF
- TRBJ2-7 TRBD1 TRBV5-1 TGCGCCAGCAGCTTAGGGACAGGAATTTACGAGCAGTACTTC CASSLGTGIYEQYF
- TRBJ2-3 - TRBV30 TGTGCCTGGAGTGAAGGAGCAGATACGCAGTATTTT CAWSEGADTQYF
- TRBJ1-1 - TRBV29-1 TGCAGCGTGGCGGGGCCTGAAGCTTTCTTT CSVAGPEAFF
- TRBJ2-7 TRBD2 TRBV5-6 TGTGCCAGCAGCTTGCCCCAAGCGGGAGGATTATACGAGCAGTACTTC CASSLPQAGGLYEQYF
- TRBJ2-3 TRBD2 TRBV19 TGTGCCAGTAGTACTAGCGGGAGACGAGATACGCAGTATTTT CASSTSGRRDTQYF